This TCR beta chain came from a study of read filtering for tumor transcriptome and immune sequencing. Study-level information: R-ISS stage counts were roughly eight for I, approximately 15 for II, six or seven for III. Study-wide results and caveats: The CD138-negative fraction was mixed bone marrow immune cells, not pure T cells.

Comments on this clonotype: Its target is unknown.

This library used approximately 0.4 ug RNA and molecular barcoded adaptors spanning alpha/delta and beta/gamma chains. TCRdb reprocessed the reads with MiXCR, giving one entry per CDR3 protein. Found here are 46,000 or so distinct CDR3 sequences, less than 20% of them singletons; the top ten hold 15%. V shed 0 bases and J shed 0 bases, with 11 bases lying between them. From germline, CDR1 is LNHDA and CDR2 SQIVND (reference sequence). The CDR3 length is 16 residues. Material: a population of CD138-negative cells sorted from bone marrow. This receptor was identified in a donor at least 40 years old with multiple myeloma. This sequence joins TRBV19 and TRBJ1-1, with D hard to call. CDR3 nucleotides: TGTGCCAGTAGTATAGATAGCGCGCTCATGAACACTGAAGCTTTCTTT. Protein sequence: CASSIDSALMNTEAFF.